This TCR beta chain was documented in a study of identical twins. Study-wide points: The authors noted that invariant MAIT and iNKT cells could partly confound zero-insertion analyses. Abundant beta clonotypes from cord blood bore fewer insertions; memory repertoires lacked this pattern.

CDR1 and CDR2 from the germline V gene are LGHDT and YNNKEL (reference sequence). CDR3 length equals 13 residues. The trim removed 5 bases at V and 6 bases at J, leaving 4 bases unmatched. Turning to this clonotype: No antigen is known for it.

Template switching added a universal primer site; cDNA carried unique molecular identifiers. MiXCR was run by TCRdb on the 5' RACE reads, yielding one entry per CDR3 protein. The sample holds hundreds of thousands of distinct CDR3 sequences, about 7.3% seen once. The data also belong to a second study, concerning yellow fever vaccine responses in identical twins.

Input material: memory (CD45RO+) T cells sorted from blood. The chain joins TRBV3-1 to TRBJ2-3; 8 nucleotides agree with TRBD2. This sequence originates from a woman under 30 in good health. CDR3 residues: CASSYGGADTQYF. Here the CDR3 DNA reads TGTGCCAGCAGCTACGGGGGGGCGGATACGCAGTATTTT.